This entry describes one T cell receptor beta chain. The antigen is undetermined. This sample was included in a study of a mutant IDH1 vaccine in newly diagnosed glioma. Sequenced by immunoSEQ multiplex PCR; TCRdb stores in-frame clones only, minus some. Here the sample spans tens of thousands of clones, around 82% being singletons. Time point of the sample: week 5, during vaccination. Each dose of the vaccine consisted of 300 ug of mutant IDH1 20-mer peptide, with topical imiquimod. Study-wide points: Immune responses arising from the vaccine appeared in approximately 93% of patients.

The sample consisted of PBMCs, taken from a glioma patient whose treatment included an IDH1 peptide vaccine. The TCR comes from a woman younger than 30 with glioma. Some clones in this sample may be carry-over from other donors' samples.

CDR3 sequence: CASSGGYNQPQHF. The CDR3 DNA reads TGTGCCTCCTCTGGGGGGTACAATCAGCCCCAGCATTTT. This chain connects TRBV19 to TRBJ1-5, with D possibly matching TRBD1 (5 bases). The CDR3 contains 13 residues. The germline CDR1 and CDR2 sequences are LNHDA and SQIVND (reference sequence). The V end was cut by 11 bases, the J end by 3 bases, with 14 bases between.